Listed here is a single T cell receptor beta chain. Its antigen is not identified. The protocol was immunoSEQ multiplex PCR, while the TCRdb copy is restricted to in-frame clones and leaves out a portion. Of some 30,000 clones in the sample, 71% were seen once. The data derive from a study of PD-1 blockade in classical Hodgkin lymphoma. Every patient experienced relapse after autologous stem cell transplantation, and brentuximab vedotin exposure varied. Whole-study results and caveats: Diversity similar to that of newly diagnosed patients was seen at baseline in complete responders.

With 2 bases removed from V and 0 bases from J, the gap between germline ends came to 14 bases. This CDR3 has 18 residues. The V gene's germline CDR1 is KGHSH and CDR2 LQKENI. The sequenced sample was peripheral blood mononuclear cells (PBMCs), obtained before the second cycle of nivolumab. The sequence was collected from a human donor with classical Hodgkin lymphoma. V and J are TRBV18 and TRBJ1-6, with a tentative D call TRBD1 (6 bases). CDR3 nucleotides: TGTGCCAGCTCACCAATGAATGGGGGCGACTCCTATAATTCACCCCTCCACTTT. This sequence encodes CASSPMNGGDSYNSPLHF.